The source of this TCR beta chain is a study of blood T cell repertoires in COVID-19. Study overall: Donors in the United States, Italy and Spain gave samples during acute or convalescent COVID-19.

Cohort allocation depended upon clinical history that participants reported. The CDR3 is 16 amino acids. CDR1 is KGHSH and CDR2 is LQKENI in the germline V gene. Trimming removed 2 bases at V and 5 bases at J, with 18 bases between. Per the original methods: The authors estimated nucleated cell counts from reference gene primer amplification. Sequenced by immunoSEQ multiplex PCR; TCRdb stores in-frame clones only, minus some. V, J and clone size were drawn from that table, and D and trimming were deduced from the DNA. The table has some 300,000 clones, 88% seen once. The chain carries TRBV18 and TRBJ1-1; a possible D gene is TRBD1 (5 bases). The TCR originated in a woman under 40 who had recovered from COVID-19. Sequencing was done on a sample of PBMCs or T cells enriched from blood (not recorded which). The CDR3 region has the DNA TGTGCCAGCTCACCATTACCTGCCAGGGTCGAAACTGAAGCTTTCTTT. This encodes CASSPLPARVETEAFF.